This T cell receptor beta chain was recorded in a study of blood T cell repertoires in COVID-19. In the original processing: Quantification of nucleated cells was approximated via reference gene primer amplification. Produced via immunoSEQ multiplex PCR; TCRdb's table is partial and in-frame only. The V and J calls and clone size were taken over from that table, and D and trimming were inferred from the DNA. The sample has tens of thousands of clones, approximately 88% seen once. Trimming removed 3 bases from V and 2 bases from J; junction bases left unmatched: 14. Germline V gives CDR1 LGHNA, CDR2 YSLEER. This CDR3 has 19 amino acids.

The sequence came from a human donor in a cohort sampled during active COVID-19. The genes are TRBV4-3 and TRBJ2-3; TRBD1 agrees at 10 bases. What was sequenced was peripheral blood. This CDR3 reads CASSHDAGTGVGITDTQYF. CDR3 DNA: TGCGCCAGCAGCCATGACGCCGGGACAGGGGTCGGGATCACAGATACGCAGTATTTT.